This T cell receptor beta chain was retrieved from a study of graft-versus-host responses after intestinal transplantation. Study in general: Multivisceral, liver-intestinal, or isolated intestinal transplants were received by the recipients.

Study results and limitations: Allografts carried high graft-versus-host to host-versus-graft clonal ratios in patients having graft-donor T cell macrochimerism.

Looked up from germline, CDR1 is SQVTM and CDR2 is ANQGSEA. This CDR3 spans 14 amino acids. V dropped 7 bases and J dropped 2 bases, with 17 bases sitting between them. Turning to this clone: The antigen remains undetermined.

Only in-frame clones appear in the TCRdb table, and some are missing; sequencing was by immunoSEQ multiplex PCR. The sample yields about 70,000 clones, nearly 90% seen once. The chain uses TRBV29-1 and TRBJ1-1, with D possibly being TRBD1 (5 bases). The source is a human donor who was the organ donor for an intestinal transplant. Source: unstimulated CD8+ T cells sorted from spleen or lymph node cells, taken before transplant. The CDR3 region has the DNA TGCAGCGGGATGGGGGGAGGAAGAAACACTGAAGCTTTCTTT. As protein: CSGMGGGRNTEAFF.